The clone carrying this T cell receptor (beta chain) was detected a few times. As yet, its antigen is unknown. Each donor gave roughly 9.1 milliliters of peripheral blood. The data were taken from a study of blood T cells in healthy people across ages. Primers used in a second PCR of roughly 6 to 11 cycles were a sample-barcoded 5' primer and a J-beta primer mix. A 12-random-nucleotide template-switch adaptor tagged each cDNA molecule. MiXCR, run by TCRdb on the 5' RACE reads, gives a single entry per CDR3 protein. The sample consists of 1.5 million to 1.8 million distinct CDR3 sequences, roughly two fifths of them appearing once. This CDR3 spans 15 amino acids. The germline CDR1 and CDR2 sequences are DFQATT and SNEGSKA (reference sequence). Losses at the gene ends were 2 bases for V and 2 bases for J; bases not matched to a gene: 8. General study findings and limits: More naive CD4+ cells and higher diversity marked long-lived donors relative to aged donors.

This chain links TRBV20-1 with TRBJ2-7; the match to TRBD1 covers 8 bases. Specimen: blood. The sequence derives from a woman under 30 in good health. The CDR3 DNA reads TGCAGTGCTAGAAGGTCGGACAGGGCCGCCTACGAGCAGTACTTC. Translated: CSARRSDRAAYEQYF.